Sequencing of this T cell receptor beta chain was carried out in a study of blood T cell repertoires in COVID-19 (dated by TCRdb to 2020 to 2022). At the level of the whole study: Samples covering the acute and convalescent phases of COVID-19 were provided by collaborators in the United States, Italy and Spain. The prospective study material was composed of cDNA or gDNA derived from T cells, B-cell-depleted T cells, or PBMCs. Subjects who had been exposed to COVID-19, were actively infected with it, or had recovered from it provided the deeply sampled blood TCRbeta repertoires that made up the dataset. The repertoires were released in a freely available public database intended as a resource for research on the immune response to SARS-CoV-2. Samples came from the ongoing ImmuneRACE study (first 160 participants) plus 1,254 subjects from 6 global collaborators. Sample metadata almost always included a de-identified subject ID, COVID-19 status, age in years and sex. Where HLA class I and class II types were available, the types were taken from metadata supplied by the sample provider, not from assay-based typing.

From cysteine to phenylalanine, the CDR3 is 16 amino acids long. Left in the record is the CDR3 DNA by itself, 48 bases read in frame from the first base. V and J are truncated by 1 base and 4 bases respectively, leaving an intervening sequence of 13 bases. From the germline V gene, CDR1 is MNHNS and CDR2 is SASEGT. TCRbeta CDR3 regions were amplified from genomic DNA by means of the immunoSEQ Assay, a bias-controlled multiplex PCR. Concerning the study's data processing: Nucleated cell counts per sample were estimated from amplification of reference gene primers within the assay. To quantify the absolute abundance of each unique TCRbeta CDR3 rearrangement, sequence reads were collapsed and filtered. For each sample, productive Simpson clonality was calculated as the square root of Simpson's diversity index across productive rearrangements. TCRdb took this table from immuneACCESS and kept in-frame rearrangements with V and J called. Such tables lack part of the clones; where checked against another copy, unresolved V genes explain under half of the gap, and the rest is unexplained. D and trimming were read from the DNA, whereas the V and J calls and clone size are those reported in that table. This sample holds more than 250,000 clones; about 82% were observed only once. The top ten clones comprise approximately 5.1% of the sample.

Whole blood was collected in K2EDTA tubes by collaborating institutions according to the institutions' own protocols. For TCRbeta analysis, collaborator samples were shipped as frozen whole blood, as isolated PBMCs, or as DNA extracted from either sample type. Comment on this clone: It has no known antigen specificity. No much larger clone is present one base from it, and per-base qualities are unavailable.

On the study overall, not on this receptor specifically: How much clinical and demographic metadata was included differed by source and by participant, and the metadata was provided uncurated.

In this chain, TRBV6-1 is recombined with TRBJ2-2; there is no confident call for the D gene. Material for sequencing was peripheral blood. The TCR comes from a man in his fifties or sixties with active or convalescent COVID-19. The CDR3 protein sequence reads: CASSEGNYPLTGELFF. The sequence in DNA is TGTGCCAGCAGTGAAGGGAACTATCCTCTCACCGGGGAGCTGTTTTTT.